This T cell receptor beta chain appears in the sequencing data of a study of beta chain features in type 1 diabetes. Concerning this clone itself: Its cognate antigen is unknown.

CDR1 and CDR2 from the germline V gene are LNHDA and SQIVND (reference sequence). The CDR3 has 13 residues. V dropped 4 bases and J dropped 7 bases, with 13 bases sitting between them. Study-wide findings and caveats: Shorter templates might be favored by PCR, equally in patients and controls. Moderate yet significant TCRB CDR3 shortening was seen in Type 1 diabetes patients in all four CD4+ subsets.

Of the isolated RNA, all was reverse transcribed, and so the sequenced material was expressed TCRB transcripts. Only in-frame clones appear in the TCRdb table, and some are missing; sequencing was by immunoSEQ multiplex PCR. Of 350,000 to 450,000 clones in the sample, around 12% were seen once. Sequenced: naive CD4+ T cells from blood. V and J are TRBV19 and TRBJ1-1, with no clear D. This clonotype was sampled from a woman aged 18-29 years with type 1 diabetes. As DNA, the CDR3 is TGTGCCAGTAGTACAATGCGGGGTTATGAAGCTTTCTTT. Amino acid sequence: CASSTMRGYEAFF.